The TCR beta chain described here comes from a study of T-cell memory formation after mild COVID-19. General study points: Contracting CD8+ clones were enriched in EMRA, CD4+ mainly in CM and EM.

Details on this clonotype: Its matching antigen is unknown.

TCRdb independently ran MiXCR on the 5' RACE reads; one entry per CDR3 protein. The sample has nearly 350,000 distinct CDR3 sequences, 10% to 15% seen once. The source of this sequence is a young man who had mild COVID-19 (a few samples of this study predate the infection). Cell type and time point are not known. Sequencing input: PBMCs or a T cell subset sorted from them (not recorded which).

The CDR3 nucleotides read TGCAGCCCCACGATCCCGCGATGGGGGGCGAACACTGAAGCTTTCTTT. Residues: CSPTIPRWGANTEAFF. J is TRBJ1-1 and V is TRBV20-1; possible D gene TRBD1, 6 bases. The length of the CDR3 is 16 residues. Germline CDR1 is DFQATT and CDR2 is SNEGSKA (reference sequence).